The 20 T cell receptor beta chains below all came from one sample that was sequenced in a study of cytomegalovirus exposure and HLA in healthy donors. The primer mix had 60 Vbeta and 13 Jbeta primers. Libraries were prepared by immunoSEQ multiplex PCR; TCRdb keeps only in-frame clonotypes and omits some of them. This table has over 200,000 clones, just under 85% appearing once. Sample: PBMCs. These receptors were obtained from a woman aged 40 to 50 in good health and CMV-seronegative.

This clone is a singleton in its sample. The V call is TRBV18, the J call TRBJ2-2; TRBD1 is a possible D gene (6 bases). V dropped 4 bases and J dropped 0 bases, with 9 bases sitting between them. CDR1 is KGHSH and CDR2 is LQKENI in the germline V gene. The CDR3 contains 15 residues. Here the CDR3 reads CASSRGRPNTGELFF. The DNA for the CDR3 is TGTGCCAGCTCACGGGGGCGTCCGAACACCGGGGAGCTGTTTTTT.

The chain links TRBV5-1 to TRBJ1-1, with D perhaps matching TRBD1 (6 bases). Germline assignment: CDR1 SGHRS and CDR2 YFSETQ. V lost 8 bases and J lost 4, with 12 bases in between. The CDR3 has 12 amino acids. CDR3 residues: CASSTQGTEAFF. The CDR3 DNA reads as TGCGCCAGTTCAACACAGGGCACTGAAGCTTTCTTT.

This chain connects TRBV6-6 to TRBJ2-6; the D gene is possibly TRBD1 (5 bases). V lost 5 bases, J lost 1 base, and 9 bases lay in between. CDR1 is MNHNY and CDR2 is SVGAGI in the germline V gene (reference sequence). CDR3 size: 15 residues. The CDR3 loop reads CASSPRGSGANVLTF. Written as DNA, the CDR3 is TGTGCCAGCAGTCCTAGGGGTTCTGGGGCCAACGTCCTGACTTTC.

Worth noting for this clone: Distinct nucleotide sequences in the sample also encode this CDR3. The rearrangement links TRBV19 to TRBJ2-7; 7 bases match TRBD1. After removal of 5 bases from V and 5 bases from J, the junction contained 6 bases not matched to a gene. The length of the CDR3 is 13 residues. Germline CDR1 is LNHDA and CDR2 is SQIVND (reference sequence). The CDR3 nucleotides are TGTGCCAGTAGTTACACAGGGGAACACGAGCAGTACTTC. The encoded protein is CASSYTGEHEQYF.

The V call is TRBV7-3, the J call TRBJ2-1; 8 nucleotides agree with TRBD1. This CDR3 comprises 13 residues. V gave up 3 bases and J gave up 8 bases; unmatched junction bases: 3. Per germline, CDR1 SGHTA and CDR2 FQGTGA. CDR3 in DNA: TGTGCCAGCAGCTTCACAGGGGGACATGAGCAGTTCTTC. Its protein is CASSFTGGHEQFF.

This clone occurred once. V is TRBV7-2 and J is TRBJ2-5; TRBD2 aligns across 9 bases. Germline V gene lookup returns CDR1 SGHTA and CDR2 FQGNSA. This CDR3 has 15 amino acids. Losses at the gene ends were 2 bases for V and 5 bases for J; bases not matched to a gene: 6. CDR3 bases: TGTGCCAGCAGCTTACAGCGGGGGGCCCGGGAGACCCAGTACTTC. Its translation is CASSLQRGARETQYF.

This chain joins TRBV29-1 and TRBJ1-1; 10 bases fit TRBD1. The CDR3 consists of 15 residues. The ends lost 4 bases at V and 7 bases at J; junction bases unmatched: 12. Germline V gives CDR1 SQVTM, CDR2 ANQGSEA. CDR3 sequence reads: CSVAPRDRGLGEAFF. CDR3 in DNA: TGCAGCGTTGCCCCCCGGGACAGGGGCCTTGGTGAAGCTTTCTTT. Together with reference TRBV29-1 and TRBJ1-1, the CDR3 gives the full variable domain: SAVISQKPSRDICQRGTSLTIQCQVDSQVTMMFWYRQQPGQSLTLIATANQGSEATYESGFVIDKFPISRPNLTFSTLTVSNMSPEDSSIYLCSVAPRDRGLGEAFFGQGTRLTVV.

This clone occurred a few times. This rearrangement joins TRBV5-4 to TRBJ1-2, with TRBD1 matching over 8 bases. From germline, CDR1 is SGHNT and CDR2 YYREEE (reference sequence). Unmatched junction bases numbered 15, after V lost 4 bases and J lost 4 bases. This CDR3 contains 17 residues. DNA for the CDR3: TGTGCCAGCAGCGATCAGGGGGCGACAAGCGGTATCTATGGCTACACCTTC. Translating it yields CASSDQGATSGIYGYTF.

The chain is built from TRBV4-2 and TRBJ2-1, with D perhaps matching TRBD1 (5 bases). This CDR3 has 14 residues. CDR1 LGHNA and CDR2 YNFKEQ come from the germline V gene. The V and J ends lost 1 base and 9 bases respectively, with 13 bases between them. CDR3 DNA sequence: TGTGCCAGCAGCCAAGGGGGCGCGGTGGGTGAGCAGTTCTTC. This translates into CASSQGGAVGEQFF.

This clone came up a few times. The chain is built from TRBV5-5 and TRBJ1-4; 7 nucleotides match TRBD1. The V gene end was trimmed by 5 bases and the J gene end by 8 bases; junction bases not matched to a gene: 12. CDR1 is SGHKS and CDR2 is YYEKEE in the germline V gene (reference sequence). The CDR3 sequence is 15 residues long. The CDR3 is CASSYGDSVGEKLFF. The DNA of the CDR3 is TGTGCCAGCAGTTACGGGGACAGTGTGGGGGAAAAACTGTTTTTT.

A few counts support this clone. The chain combines TRBV19 with TRBJ1-1, with a weak D call TRBD1 (5 bases). Trimming stripped 5 bases from V and 3 bases from J, with 7 bases between. The germline V gene encodes CDR1 LNHDA and CDR2 SQIVND (reference sequence). The CDR3 spans 12 residues. CDR3 DNA sequence: TGTGCCAGTAGTTGGGGCTACACTGAAGCTTTCTTT. Protein sequence: CASSWGYTEAFF. Filled out from reference TRBV19 and TRBJ1-1, the complete variable domain reads DGGITQSPKYLFRKEGQNVTLSCEQNLNHDAMYWYRQDPGQGLRLIYYSQIVNDFQKGDIAEGYSVSREKKESFPLTVTSAQKNPTAFYLCASSWGYTEAFFGQGTRLTVV.

Details on this clone: An end of the junction differs from the germline gene, which may be a read error. The chain joins TRBV7-9 to TRBJ1-1; D is ambiguous. The CDR3 is made up of 12 amino acids. Germline CDR1 is SEHNR and CDR2 is FQNEAQ (reference sequence). In DNA, the CDR3 is TGTTCCAGCAGCGGAGCAGTGGCTGAAGCTTTCTTT. Its translation: CSSSGAVAEAFF.

CDR3 bases: TGTGCCAGCAGCTTGATGACAGGGAGCTACGAGCAGTACTTC. It specifies CASSLMTGSYEQYF. J is TRBJ2-7 and V is TRBV11-3, with 7 bases identical to TRBD1. The J segment lost 3 bases and the V segment lost 3 bases, leaving 5 bases of the junction unmatched. The CDR3 consists of 14 residues. Germline values: CDR1 SGHNT, CDR2 YENEEA. Full variable domain (rest looked up from reference TRBV11-3 and TRBJ2-7): EAGVVQSPRYKIIEKKQPVAFWCNPISGHNTLYWYLQNLGQGPELLIRYENEEAVDDSQLPKDRFSAERLKGVDSTLKIQPAELGDSAVYLCASSLMTGSYEQYFGPGTRLTVT.

The rearrangement uses TRBV11-3 and TRBJ2-7; 12 bases map to TRBD2. V lost 2 bases, J lost 3 bases, and 5 bases stayed unmatched. CDR3 size: 16 residues. Germline CDR1 reads SGHNT; CDR2 reads YENEEA. The CDR3 DNA reads TGTGCCAGCAGCTTAAGACTAGCGGGGGCGTTCTACGAGCAGTACTTC. Translating gives CASSLRLAGAFYEQYF.

This clone showed up many times. The V gene is TRBV6-1, the J gene TRBJ1-2; D might be TRBD1 (5 bases). Trimming took 0 bases from V and 4 from J, leaving 12 bases between them. There are 15 residues in the CDR3. CDR1 MNHNS and CDR2 SASEGT come from the germline V gene. CDR3 sequence: CASSEASSTAYGYTF. The CDR3 nucleotides read TGTGCCAGCAGTGAAGCCTCGTCGACAGCCTATGGCTACACCTTC.

The genes are TRBV9 and TRBJ2-2; possibly TRBD2 for D (6 bases). Germline V gene lookup returns CDR1 SGDLS and CDR2 YYNGEE. Trimming cost V 0 bases and J 1 base, with 10 bases left between them. The CDR3 has 16 residues. DNA for the CDR3: TGTGCCAGCAGCGTAGGTGGTAGCGGGAACACCGGGGAGCTGTTTTTT. It yields the protein CASSVGGSGNTGELFF.

Worth noting for this clone: Other DNA sequences in the sample encode the same CDR3. This chain connects TRBV7-3 to TRBJ2-1, with D possibly being TRBD1 (5 bases). The V end was cut by 0 bases, the J end by 3 bases, with 9 bases between. Germline V gives CDR1 SGHTA, CDR2 FQGTGA. CDR3 size: 15 residues. The CDR3, as DNA: TGTGCCAGCAGCTTAACTCGAGACAGCTACAATGAGCAGTTCTTC. It translates to CASSLTRDSYNEQFF.

The CDR3 region has the DNA TGTGCCAGCAGTGAATACAGGGTTAGCACCATATATTTT. Translated, it gives CASSEYRVSTIYF. This rearrangement joins TRBV6-1 to TRBJ1-3, with TRBD1 as a possible D gene (6 bases). Trimming left V 2 bases short and J 9 bases short, with 11 bases between. The CDR3 contains 13 residues. Germline assignment: CDR1 MNHNS and CDR2 SASEGT.

The V call is TRBV4-3, the J call TRBJ1-4; TRBD1 agrees at 7 bases. V was clipped by 0 bases and J by 15 bases; unmatched bases: 7. The CDR3 is 13 residues long. Germline loops: CDR1 LGHNA, CDR2 YSLEER. The CDR3 region is CASSQDFSGQLFF. The CDR3, as DNA: TGCGCCAGCAGCCAAGATTTTTCGGGACAGTTGTTTTTT.

The chain recombines TRBV19 with TRBJ2-5, with 8 bases lining up with TRBD1. TRBJ2-7 matches the DNA end more closely, so the J call is doubtful. The CDR3 is 14 residues long. The germline gives CDR1 LNHDA, CDR2 SQIVND (reference sequence). Here the CDR3 DNA reads TGTGCCAGTAGTCCGTGGACAGGGCAATACGAGCAGTACTTC. This encodes CASSPWTGQYEQYF.